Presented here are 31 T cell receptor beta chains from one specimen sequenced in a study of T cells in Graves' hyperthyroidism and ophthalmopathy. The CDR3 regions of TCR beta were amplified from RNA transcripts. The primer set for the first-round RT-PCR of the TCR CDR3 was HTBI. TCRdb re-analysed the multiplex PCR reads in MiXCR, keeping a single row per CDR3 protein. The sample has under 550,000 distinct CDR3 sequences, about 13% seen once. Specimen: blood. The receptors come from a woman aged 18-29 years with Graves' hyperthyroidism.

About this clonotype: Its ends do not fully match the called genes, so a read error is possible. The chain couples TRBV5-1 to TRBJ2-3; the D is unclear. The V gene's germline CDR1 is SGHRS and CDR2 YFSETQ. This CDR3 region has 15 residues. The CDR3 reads CASSYFTGSTDTQYF. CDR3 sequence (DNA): TGTGCCAGCAGCTATTTTACGGGTAGCACAGATACGCAGTATTTT.

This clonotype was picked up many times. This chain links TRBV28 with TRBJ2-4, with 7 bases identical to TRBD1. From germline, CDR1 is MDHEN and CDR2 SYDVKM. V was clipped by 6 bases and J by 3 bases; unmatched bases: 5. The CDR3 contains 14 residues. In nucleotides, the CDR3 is TGTGCCAGCAGCCCACAGGGGATCAAAAACATTCAGTACTTC. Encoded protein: CASSPQGIKNIQYF.

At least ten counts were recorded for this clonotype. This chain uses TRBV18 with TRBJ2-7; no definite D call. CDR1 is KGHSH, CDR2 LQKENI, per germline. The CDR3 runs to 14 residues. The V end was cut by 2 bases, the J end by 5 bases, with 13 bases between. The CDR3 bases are TGTGCCAGCTCACCAGGGGTGCAATCCCACGAGCAGTACTTC. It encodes CASSPGVQSHEQYF.

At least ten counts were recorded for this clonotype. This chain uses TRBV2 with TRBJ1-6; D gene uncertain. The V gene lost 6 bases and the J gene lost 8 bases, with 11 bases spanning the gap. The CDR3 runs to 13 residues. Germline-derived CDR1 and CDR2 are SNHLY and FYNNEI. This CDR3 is CASSMYSDSPLHF. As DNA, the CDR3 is TGTGCCAGCAGCATGTACAGTGATTCACCCCTCCACTTT.

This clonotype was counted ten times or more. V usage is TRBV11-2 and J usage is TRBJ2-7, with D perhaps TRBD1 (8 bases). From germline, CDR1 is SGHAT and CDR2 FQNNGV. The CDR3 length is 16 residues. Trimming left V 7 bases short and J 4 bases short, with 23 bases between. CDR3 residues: CASIPGLQGDWYEQYF. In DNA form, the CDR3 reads TGTGCCAGCATCCCGGGACTACAGGGGGATTGGTACGAGCAGTACTTC.

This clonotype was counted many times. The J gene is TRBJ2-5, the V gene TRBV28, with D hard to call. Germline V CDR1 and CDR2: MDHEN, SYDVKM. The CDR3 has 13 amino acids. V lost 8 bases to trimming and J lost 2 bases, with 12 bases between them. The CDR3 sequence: CASGYSRQETQYF. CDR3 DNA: TGTGCCAGCGGTTACTCGAGGCAAGAGACCCAGTACTTC.

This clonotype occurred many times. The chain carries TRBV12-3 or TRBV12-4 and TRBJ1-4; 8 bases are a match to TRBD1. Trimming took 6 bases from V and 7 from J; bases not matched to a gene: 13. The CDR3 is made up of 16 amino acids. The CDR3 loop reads CASSPPGQVGGEKLFF. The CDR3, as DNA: TGTGCCAGCAGCCCCCCGGGACAGGTCGGTGGTGAAAAACTGTTTTTT.

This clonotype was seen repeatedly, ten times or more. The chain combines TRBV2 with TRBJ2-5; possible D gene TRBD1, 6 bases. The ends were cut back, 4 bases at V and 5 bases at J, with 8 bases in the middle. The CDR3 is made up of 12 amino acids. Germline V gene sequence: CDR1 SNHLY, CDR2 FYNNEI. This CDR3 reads CASSGDTETQYF. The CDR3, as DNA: TGTGCCAGCAGTGGGGACACCGAGACCCAGTACTTC.

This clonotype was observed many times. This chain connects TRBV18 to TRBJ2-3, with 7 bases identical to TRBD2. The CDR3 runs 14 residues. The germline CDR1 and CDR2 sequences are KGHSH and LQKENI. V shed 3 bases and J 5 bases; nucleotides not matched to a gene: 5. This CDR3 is CASSPGLGLDTQYF. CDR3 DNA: TGTGCCAGCTCACCCGGACTAGGACTAGATACGCAGTATTTT. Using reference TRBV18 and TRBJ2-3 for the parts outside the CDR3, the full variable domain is NAGVMQNPRHLVRRRGQEARLRCSPMKGHSHVYWYRQLPEEGLKFMVYLQKENIIDESGMPKERFSAEFPKEGPSILRIQQVVRGDSAAYFCASSPGLGLDTQYFGPGTRLTVL.

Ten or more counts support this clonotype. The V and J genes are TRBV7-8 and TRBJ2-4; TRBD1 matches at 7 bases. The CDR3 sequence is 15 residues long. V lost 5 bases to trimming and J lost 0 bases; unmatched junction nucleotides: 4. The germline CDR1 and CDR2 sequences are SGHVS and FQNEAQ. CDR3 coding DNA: TGTGCCAGCAGCCCAGGGGGAGTAGCCAAAAACATTCAGTACTTC. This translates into CASSPGGVAKNIQYF. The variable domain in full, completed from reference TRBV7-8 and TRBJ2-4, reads GAGVSQSPRYKVAKRGQDVALRCDPISGHVSLFWYQQALGQGPEFLTYFQNEAQLDKSGLPSDRFFAERPEGSVSTLKIQRTQQEDSAVYLCASSPGGVAKNIQYFGAGTRLSVL.

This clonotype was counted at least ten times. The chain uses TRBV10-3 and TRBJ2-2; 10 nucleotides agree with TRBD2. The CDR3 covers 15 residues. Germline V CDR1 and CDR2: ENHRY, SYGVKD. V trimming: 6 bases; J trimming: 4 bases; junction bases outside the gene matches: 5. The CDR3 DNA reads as TGTGCCATCAGGAGGACTAGCGGCCTCACCGGGGAGCTGTTTTTT. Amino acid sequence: CAIRRTSGLTGELFF.

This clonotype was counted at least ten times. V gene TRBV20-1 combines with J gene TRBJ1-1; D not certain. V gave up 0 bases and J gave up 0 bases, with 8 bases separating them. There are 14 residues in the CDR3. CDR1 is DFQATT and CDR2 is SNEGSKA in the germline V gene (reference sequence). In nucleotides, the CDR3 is TGCAGTGCTAGAGATTCTGGCATGAACACTGAAGCTTTCTTT. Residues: CSARDSGMNTEAFF.

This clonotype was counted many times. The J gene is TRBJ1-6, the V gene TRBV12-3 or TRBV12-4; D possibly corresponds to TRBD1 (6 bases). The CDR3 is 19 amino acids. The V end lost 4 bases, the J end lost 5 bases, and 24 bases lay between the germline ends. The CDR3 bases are TGTGCCAGCAGTTCGAACATCTTACAGGGTGGGGTAAATAATTCACCCCTCCACTTT. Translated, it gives CASSSNILQGGVNNSPLHF.

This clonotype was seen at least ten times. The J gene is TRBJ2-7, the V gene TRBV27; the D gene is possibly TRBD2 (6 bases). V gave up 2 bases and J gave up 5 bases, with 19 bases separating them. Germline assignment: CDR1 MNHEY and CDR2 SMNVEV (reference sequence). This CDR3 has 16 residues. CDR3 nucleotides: TGTGCCAGCAGTTTAGAGGGGAGGATCTTGGGGAACGAGCAGTACTTC. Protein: CASSLEGRILGNEQYF.

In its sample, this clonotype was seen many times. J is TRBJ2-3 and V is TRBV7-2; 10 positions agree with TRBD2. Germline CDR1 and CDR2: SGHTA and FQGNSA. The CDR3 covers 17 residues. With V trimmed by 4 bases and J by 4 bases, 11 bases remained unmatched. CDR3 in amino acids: CASSWASGGRGSDTQYF. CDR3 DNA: TGTGCCAGCAGCTGGGCTAGCGGGGGAAGGGGATCAGATACGCAGTATTTT.

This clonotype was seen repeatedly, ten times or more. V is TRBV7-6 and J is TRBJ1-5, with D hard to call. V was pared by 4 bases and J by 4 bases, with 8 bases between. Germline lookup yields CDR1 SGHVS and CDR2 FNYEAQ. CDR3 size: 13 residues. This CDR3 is CASSSGENQPQHF. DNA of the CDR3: TGTGCCAGCAGCTCGGGAGAAAATCAGCCCCAGCATTTT.

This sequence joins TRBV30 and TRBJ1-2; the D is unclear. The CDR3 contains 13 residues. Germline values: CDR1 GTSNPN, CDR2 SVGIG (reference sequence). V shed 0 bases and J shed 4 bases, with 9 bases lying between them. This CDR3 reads CAWSVGYSYGYTF. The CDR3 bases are TGTGCCTGGAGTGTGGGGTACAGCTATGGCTACACCTTC.

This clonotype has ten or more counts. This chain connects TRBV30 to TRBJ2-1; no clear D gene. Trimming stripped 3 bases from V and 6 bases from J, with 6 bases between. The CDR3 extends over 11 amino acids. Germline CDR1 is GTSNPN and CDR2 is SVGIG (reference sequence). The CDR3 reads CAWSRRNEQFF. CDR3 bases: TGTGCCTGGAGCAGGCGCAATGAGCAGTTCTTC.

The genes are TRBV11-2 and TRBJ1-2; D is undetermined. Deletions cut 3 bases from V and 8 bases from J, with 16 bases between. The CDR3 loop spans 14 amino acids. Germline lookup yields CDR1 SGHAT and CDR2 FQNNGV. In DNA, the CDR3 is TGTGCCAGCAGCTTGGAGGCCTCAGGACGAGGCTACACCTTC. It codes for CASSLEASGRGYTF.

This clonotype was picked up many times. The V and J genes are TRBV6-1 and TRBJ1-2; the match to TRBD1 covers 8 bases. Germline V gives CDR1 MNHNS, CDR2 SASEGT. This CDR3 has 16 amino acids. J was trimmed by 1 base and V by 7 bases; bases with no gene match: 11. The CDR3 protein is CASTTSDRAVNYGYTF. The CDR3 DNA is TGTGCCAGCACCACCTCGGACAGGGCGGTTAACTATGGCTACACCTTC.

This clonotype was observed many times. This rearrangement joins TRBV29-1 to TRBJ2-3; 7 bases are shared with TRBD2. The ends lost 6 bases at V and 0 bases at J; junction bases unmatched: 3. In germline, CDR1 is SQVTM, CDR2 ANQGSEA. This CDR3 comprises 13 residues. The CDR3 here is CSVLAGSTDTQYF. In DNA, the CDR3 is TGCAGCGTGTTAGCGGGCAGCACAGATACGCAGTATTTT.

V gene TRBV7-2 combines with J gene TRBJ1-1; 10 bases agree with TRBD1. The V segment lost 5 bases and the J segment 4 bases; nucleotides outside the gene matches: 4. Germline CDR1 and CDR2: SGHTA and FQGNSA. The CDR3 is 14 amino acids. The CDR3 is CASSRGTGVTEAFF. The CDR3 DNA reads TGTGCCAGCAGCCGCGGGACAGGGGTCACTGAAGCTTTCTTT.

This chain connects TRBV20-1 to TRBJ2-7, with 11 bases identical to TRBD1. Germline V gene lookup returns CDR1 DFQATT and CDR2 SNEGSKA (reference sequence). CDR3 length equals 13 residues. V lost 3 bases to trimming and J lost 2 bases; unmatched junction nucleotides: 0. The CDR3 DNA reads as TGCAGTGCTAGGGGACAGGGGGCCTACGAGCAGTACTTC. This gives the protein CSARGQGAYEQYF.

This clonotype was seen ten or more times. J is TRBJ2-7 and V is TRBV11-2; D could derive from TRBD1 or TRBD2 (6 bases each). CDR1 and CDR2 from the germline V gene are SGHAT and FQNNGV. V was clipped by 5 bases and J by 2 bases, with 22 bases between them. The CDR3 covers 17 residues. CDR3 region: CASSLSVLGGVTYEQYF. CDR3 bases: TGTGCCAGCAGCCTATCAGTTTTGGGGGGCGTAACCTACGAGCAGTACTTC.

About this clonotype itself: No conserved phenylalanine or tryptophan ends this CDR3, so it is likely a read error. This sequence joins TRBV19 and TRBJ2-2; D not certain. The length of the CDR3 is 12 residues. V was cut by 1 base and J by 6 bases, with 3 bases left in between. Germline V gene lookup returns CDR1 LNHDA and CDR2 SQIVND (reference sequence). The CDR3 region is CASSIGPGELFS. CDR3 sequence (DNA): TGTGCCAGTAGTATAGGGCCCGGGGAGCTGTTTTCT.

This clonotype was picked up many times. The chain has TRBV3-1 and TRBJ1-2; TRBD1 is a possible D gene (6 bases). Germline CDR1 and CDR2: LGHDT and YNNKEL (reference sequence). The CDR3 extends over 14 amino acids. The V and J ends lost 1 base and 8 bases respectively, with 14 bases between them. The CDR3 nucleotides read TGTGCCAGCAGCCAAGCCGTCGGGACACAGGGCTACACCTTC. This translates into CASSQAVGTQGYTF.

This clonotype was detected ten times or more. The CDR3 coding sequence is TGTGCCATCAAAGAGGACAGGGGGAACACTGAAGCTTTCTTT. It translates to CAIKEDRGNTEAFF. The V call is TRBV10-3, the J call TRBJ1-1, with TRBD1 identical over 9 bases. Losses at the gene ends were 7 bases for V and 1 base for J; bases not matched to a gene: 4. Germline V lookup: CDR1 ENHRY, CDR2 SYGVKD. CDR3 length: 14 residues.

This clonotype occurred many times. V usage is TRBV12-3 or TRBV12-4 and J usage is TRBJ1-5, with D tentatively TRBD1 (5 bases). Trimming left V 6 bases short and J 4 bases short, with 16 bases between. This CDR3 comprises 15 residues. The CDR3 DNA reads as TGTGCCAGCAGCAAGGGTGGGGGGATTAATCAGCCCCAGCATTTT. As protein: CASSKGGGINQPQHF.

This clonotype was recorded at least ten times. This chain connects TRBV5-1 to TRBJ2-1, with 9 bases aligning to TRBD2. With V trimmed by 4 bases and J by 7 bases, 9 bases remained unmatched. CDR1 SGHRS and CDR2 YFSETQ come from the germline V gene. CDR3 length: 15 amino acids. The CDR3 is CASSPVAGGRNEQFF. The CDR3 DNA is TGCGCCAGCAGCCCGGTGGCGGGAGGGAGAAATGAGCAGTTCTTC.

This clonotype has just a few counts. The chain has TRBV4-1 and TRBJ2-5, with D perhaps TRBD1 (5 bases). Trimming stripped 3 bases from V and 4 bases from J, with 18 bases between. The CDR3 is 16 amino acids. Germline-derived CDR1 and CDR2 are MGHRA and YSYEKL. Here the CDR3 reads CASSQTKTGARETQYF. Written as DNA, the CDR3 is TGCGCCAGCAGCCAGACCAAGACTGGGGCTAGAGAGACCCAGTACTTC.

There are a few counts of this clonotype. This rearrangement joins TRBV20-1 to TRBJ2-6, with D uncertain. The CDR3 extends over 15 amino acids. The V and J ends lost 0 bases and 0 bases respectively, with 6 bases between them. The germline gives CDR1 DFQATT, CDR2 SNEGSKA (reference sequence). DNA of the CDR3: TGCAGTGCTAGAGATCCCCGCTCTGGGGCCAACGTCCTGACTTTC. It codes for CSARDPRSGANVLTF.